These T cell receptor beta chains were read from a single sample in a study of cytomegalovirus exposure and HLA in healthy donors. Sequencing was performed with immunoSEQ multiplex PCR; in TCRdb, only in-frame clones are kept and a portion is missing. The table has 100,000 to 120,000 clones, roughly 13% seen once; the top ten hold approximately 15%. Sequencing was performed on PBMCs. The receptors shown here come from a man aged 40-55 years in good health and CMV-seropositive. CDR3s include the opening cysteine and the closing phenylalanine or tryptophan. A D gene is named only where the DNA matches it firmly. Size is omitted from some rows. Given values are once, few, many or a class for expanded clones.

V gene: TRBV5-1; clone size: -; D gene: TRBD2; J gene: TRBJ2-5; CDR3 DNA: TGCGCCAGCAGCTCGACTAGCGGGAGTCAAGAGACCCAGTACTTC; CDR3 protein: CASSSTSGSQETQYF
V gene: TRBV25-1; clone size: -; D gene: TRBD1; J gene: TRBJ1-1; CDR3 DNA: TGTGCCAGCAGTGGCGCCGGGACAGGGGTTCAGAGGAACACTGAAGCTTTCTTT; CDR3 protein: CASSGAGTGVQRNTEAFF
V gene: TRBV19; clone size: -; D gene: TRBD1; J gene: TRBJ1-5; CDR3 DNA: TGTGCCAGTACCCGCGGACAGGGTCAGCCCCAGCATTTT; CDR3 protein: CASTRGQGQPQHF
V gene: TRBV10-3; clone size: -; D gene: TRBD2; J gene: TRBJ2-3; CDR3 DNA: TGTGCCATCAGTGAGTCTGTGGCTAGCGGGAGCGCAGATACGCAGTATTTT; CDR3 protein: CAISESVASGSADTQYF
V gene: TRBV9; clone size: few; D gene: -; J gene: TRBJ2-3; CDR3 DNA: TGTGCCAGCAGCGTAGAGGGAGTACGGGATACGCAGTATTTT; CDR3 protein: CASSVEGVRDTQYF
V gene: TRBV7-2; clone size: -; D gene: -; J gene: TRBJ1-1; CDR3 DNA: TGTGCCAGCAGCTTAACCCCAGATCAGAACACTGAAGCTTTCTTT; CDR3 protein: CASSLTPDQNTEAFF
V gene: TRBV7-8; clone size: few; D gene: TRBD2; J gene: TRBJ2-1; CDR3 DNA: TGTGCCAGCACCCCCCGACTAGCCGATTACCCCAACTACAATGAGCAGTTCTTC; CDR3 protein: CASTPRLADYPNYNEQFF
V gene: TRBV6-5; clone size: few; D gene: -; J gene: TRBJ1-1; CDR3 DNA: TGTGCCAGCAGAGGCCGGGAATCGAACACTGAAGCTTTCTTT; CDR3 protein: CASRGRESNTEAFF
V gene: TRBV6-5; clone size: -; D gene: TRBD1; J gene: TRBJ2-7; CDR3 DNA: TGTGCCAGCAGTCGACAGGGCTACGAGCAGTACTTC; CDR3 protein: CASSRQGYEQYF
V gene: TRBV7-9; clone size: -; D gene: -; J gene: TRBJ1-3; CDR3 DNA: TGTGCCAGCAGCCAAGGGGTCGCGGCAGACTCTGGAAACACCATATATTTT; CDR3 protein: CASSQGVAADSGNTIYF
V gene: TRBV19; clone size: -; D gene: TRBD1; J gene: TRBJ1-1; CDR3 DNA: TGTGCCAGTAGTACCGGACAGGGGGCGTCTGTAGTTACTGAAGCTTTCTTT; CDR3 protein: CASSTGQGASVVTEAFF
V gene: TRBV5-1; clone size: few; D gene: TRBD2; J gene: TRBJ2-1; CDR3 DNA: TGCGCCAGCAGCTCGGGACTAGCGGATTACAATGAGCAGTTCTTC; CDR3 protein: CASSSGLADYNEQFF
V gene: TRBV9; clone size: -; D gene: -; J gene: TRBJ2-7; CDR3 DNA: TGTGCCAGCAGCGCCGGGACTTCCCCCTACGAGCAGTACTTC; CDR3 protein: CASSAGTSPYEQYF
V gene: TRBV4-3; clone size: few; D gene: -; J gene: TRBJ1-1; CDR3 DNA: TGCGCCAGCAGCCGGGGCGGTCAAGGGAATGCTTTCTTT; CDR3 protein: CASSRGGQGNAFF
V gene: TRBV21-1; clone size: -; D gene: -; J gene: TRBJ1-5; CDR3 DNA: TGTGCCAGCACCTCGCCGAGGACAGCCAGCAATCAGCCCCAGCATTTT; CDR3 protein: CASTSPRTASNQPQHF
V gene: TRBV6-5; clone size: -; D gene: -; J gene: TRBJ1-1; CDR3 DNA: TGTGCCAGCAGTTTTGAGACAGACCCGATGAACACTGAAGCTTTCTTT; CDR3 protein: CASSFETDPMNTEAFF
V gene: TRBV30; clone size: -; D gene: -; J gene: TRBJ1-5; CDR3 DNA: TGTGCCTGGAGCGCAGGGCCGGGGGGTCAGCCCCAGCATTTT; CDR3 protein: CAWSAGPGGQPQHF
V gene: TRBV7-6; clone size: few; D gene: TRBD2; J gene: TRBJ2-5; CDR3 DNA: TGTGCCAGCAGCGCACGACTAGCCGCAGAGACCCAGTACTTC; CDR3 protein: CASSARLAAETQYF
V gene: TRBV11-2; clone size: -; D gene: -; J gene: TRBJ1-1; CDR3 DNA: TGTGCCAGCAGCTTAGATCGAGGGACTGAAGCTTTCTTT; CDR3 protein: CASSLDRGTEAFF
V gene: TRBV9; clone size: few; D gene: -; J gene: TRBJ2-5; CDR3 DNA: TGTGCCAGCAGCGTAGCTGGCGGGTACCAAGAGACCCAGTACTTC; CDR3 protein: CASSVAGGYQETQYF
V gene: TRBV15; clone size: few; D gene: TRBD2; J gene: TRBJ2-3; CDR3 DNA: TGTGCCACCAGCAGAGATCGCCTAGCGGGAGGAGGAACAGATACGCAGTATTTT; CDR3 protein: CATSRDRLAGGGTDTQYF
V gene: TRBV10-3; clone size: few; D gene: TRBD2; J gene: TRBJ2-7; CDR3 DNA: TGTGCCAACTCTTTTGGGACTACCTACGAGCAGTACTTC; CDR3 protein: CANSFGTTYEQYF
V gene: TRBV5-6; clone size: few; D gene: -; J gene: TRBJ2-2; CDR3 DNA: TGTGCCAGCAGCTGGGGCGGGGCAAGGTCCGGGGAGCTGTTTTTT; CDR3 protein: CASSWGGARSGELFF
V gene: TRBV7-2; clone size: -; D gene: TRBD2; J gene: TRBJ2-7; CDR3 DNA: TGTGCCAGCAGCACTGGACTAGCGGGGACCTACGAGCAGTACTTC; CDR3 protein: CASSTGLAGTYEQYF
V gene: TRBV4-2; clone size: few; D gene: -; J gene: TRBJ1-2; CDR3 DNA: TGTGCCAGCAGCCAACCTCAGGGTTACAATGGCTACACCTTC; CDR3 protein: CASSQPQGYNGYTF
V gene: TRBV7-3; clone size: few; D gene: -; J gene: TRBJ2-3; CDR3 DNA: TGTGCCAGCAGCTTAAGCGGGAGCACAGATACGCAGTATTTT; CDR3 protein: CASSLSGSTDTQYF
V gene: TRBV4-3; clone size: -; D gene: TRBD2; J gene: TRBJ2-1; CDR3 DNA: TGCGCCAGCAGCCTCGGGACTAGCGGGAGCAATGAGCAGTTCTTC; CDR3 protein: CASSLGTSGSNEQFF
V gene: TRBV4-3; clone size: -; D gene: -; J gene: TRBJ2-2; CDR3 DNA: TGCGCCAGCAGCCAACTAAACGCAGGGGGAGGATATACCGGGGAGCTGTTTTTT; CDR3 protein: CASSQLNAGGGYTGELFF
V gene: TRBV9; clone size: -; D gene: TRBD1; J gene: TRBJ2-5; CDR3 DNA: TGTGCCAGCAGCGCCTACGGGACAGGTGAAGATAGGACCCAGTACTTC; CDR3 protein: CASSAYGTGEDRTQYF
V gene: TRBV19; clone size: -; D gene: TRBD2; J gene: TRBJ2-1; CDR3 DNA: TGTGCCAGTAGATTCCGGGAGGGCAACAATGAGCAGTTCTTC; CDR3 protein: CASRFREGNNEQFF
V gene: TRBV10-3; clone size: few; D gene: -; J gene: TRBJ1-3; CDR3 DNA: TGTGCCATCAGTGAAATAGGAAACACCATATATTTT; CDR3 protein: CAISEIGNTIYF
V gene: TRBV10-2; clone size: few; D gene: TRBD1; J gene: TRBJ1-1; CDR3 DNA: TGCGCCAGCAGCGGGACAGGGTTGGGGGAAGCTTTCTTT; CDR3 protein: CASSGTGLGEAFF
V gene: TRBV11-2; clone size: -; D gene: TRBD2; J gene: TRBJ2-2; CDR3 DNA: TGTGCCAGCACCAATCGGGGGGGTTCCACCGGGGAGCTGTTTTTT; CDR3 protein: CASTNRGGSTGELFF
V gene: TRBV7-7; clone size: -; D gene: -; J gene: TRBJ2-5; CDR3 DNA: TGTGCTAGCAGCTCGACTATACAAGAGACCCAGTACTTC; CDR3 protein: CASSSTIQETQYF
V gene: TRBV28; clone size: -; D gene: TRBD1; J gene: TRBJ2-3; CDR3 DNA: TGTGCCAGCGGAAGGGGGCAGACAGATACGCAGTATTTT; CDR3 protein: CASGRGQTDTQYF
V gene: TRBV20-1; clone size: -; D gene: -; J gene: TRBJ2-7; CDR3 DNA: TGCAGTGCTGAGCGTTCCTACGAGCAGTACTTC; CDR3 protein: CSAERSYEQYF
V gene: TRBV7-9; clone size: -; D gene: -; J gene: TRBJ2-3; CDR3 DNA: TGTGCCAGCAGCTTAGCAGACACAGACACAGATACGCAGTATTTT; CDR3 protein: CASSLADTDTDTQYF
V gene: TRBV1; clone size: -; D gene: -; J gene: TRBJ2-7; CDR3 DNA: TGCACCAGCAGCCATTGCCCACAGGGTCATGGGCAGTACTTC; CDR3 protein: CTSSHCPQGHGQYF
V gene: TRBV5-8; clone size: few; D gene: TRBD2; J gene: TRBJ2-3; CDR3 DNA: TGTGCCAGCAGCTGGGGGACTAGCGGTTTCACAGATACGCAGTATTTT; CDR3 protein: CASSWGTSGFTDTQYF